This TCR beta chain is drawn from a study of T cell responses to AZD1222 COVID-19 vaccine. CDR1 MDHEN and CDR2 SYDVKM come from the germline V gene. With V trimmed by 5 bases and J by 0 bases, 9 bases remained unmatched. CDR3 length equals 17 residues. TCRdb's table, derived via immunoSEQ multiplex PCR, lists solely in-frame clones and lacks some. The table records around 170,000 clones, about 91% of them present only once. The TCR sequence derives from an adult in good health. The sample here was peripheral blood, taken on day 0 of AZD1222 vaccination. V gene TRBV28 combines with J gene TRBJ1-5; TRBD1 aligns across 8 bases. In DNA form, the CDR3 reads TGTGCCAGCAGTACAGGGGGGAGCCTCTATAGCAATCAGCCCCAGCATTTT. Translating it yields CASSTGGSLYSNQPQHF.